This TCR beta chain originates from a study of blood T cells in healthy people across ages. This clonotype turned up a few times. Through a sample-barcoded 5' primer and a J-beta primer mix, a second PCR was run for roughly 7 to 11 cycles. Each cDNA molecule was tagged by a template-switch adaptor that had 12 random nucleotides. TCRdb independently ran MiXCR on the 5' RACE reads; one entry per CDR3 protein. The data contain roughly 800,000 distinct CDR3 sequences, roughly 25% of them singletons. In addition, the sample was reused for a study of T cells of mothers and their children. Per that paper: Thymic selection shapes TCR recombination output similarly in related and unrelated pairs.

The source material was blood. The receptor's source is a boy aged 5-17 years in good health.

The CDR3 DNA sequence: TGCAGCGCCGTTTCGGCACTTCGGGGCGAGCAGTACTTC. Its translation is CSAVSALRGEQYF. The chain recombines TRBV29-1 with TRBJ2-7; tentative D call: TRBD2 (5 bases). Trimming took off 7 bases at V and 6 bases at J, with 19 bases between the two ends. The CDR3 contains 13 residues. Germline CDR1 and CDR2: SQVTM and ANQGSEA.